These 20 T cell receptor beta chains originate from one sample sequenced in a study of identical twins. TCRdb ran MiXCR on the 5' RACE reads and lists one entry per CDR3 protein. The profile covers 400,000 to 500,000 distinct CDR3 sequences, with around 18% appearing a single time and more than 10% taken by the ten largest. Sample: naive T cells sorted from blood. These receptor sequences come from a man between 45 and 60 years old in good health.

Points on this clonotype: It may be a read error: a sequence one base away is much more abundant. This chain uses TRBV20-1 with TRBJ2-3; TRBD1 is a possible D gene (5 bases). Deletions cut 0 bases from V and 2 bases from J, with 18 bases between. The CDR3 has 17 residues. From germline, CDR1 is DFQATT and CDR2 SNEGSKA (reference sequence). CDR3 in amino acids: CSARELGLGVPTDTQYF. The CDR3 DNA reads TGCAGTGCTAGAGAGCTGGGCCTAGGGGTGCCCACAGATACGCAGTATTTT.

The chain has TRBV29-1 and TRBJ2-7; D is uncertain. V gave up 5 bases and J gave up 1 base, with 9 bases separating them. The CDR3 has 12 residues. Germline V lookup: CDR1 SQVTM, CDR2 ANQGSEA. The CDR3 reads CSVLANSYEQYF. DNA for the CDR3: TGCAGCGTTCTGGCCAATTCCTACGAGCAGTACTTC.

The CDR3 reads CASSPPFGTIHTGELFF. CDR3 nucleotide sequence: TGTGCCAGCTCACCACCGTTCGGGACAATACATACCGGGGAGCTGTTTTTT. The J gene is TRBJ2-2, the V gene TRBV18, with a weak D call TRBD1 (6 bases). Trimming cost V 0 bases and J 5 bases, with 16 bases left between them. Germline CDR1 is KGHSH and CDR2 is LQKENI. This CDR3 is 17 amino acids long.

This clonotype was counted many times. The rearrangement uses TRBV3-1 and TRBJ2-5, with 11 bases identical to TRBD2. CDR3 length: 18 amino acids. V lost 2 bases, J lost 1 base, and 9 bases stayed unmatched. CDR1 LGHDT and CDR2 YNNKEL come from the germline V gene (reference sequence). For the CDR3, the DNA is TGTGCCAGCAGCCAACCGGGGTCTGGGACTAGCGGCCAAGAGACCCAGTACTTC. Translating it yields CASSQPGSGTSGQETQYF.

This sequence joins TRBV12-3 or TRBV12-4 and TRBJ2-3, with 12 bases aligning to TRBD2. J was trimmed by 4 bases and V by 6 bases; bases with no gene match: 5. This CDR3 is built from 15 residues. The DNA for the CDR3 is TGTGCCAGCAGGCCGACTAGCGGGAGCTCAGATACGCAGTATTTT. This codes for CASRPTSGSSDTQYF.

This chain links TRBV19 with TRBJ1-1; tentatively, D is TRBD1 (5 bases). CDR1 is LNHDA and CDR2 is SQIVND in the germline V gene (reference sequence). The CDR3 totals 14 residues. The germline V and J ends were trimmed by 3 bases and 0 bases, with 8 bases remaining between them. CDR3 in DNA: TGTGCCAGTAGTATGCAGGGAATGAACACTGAAGCTTTCTTT. The encoded protein is CASSMQGMNTEAFF.

This clonotype turned up a few times. The V gene is TRBV6-4, the J gene TRBJ1-5; D not resolved. Trimming took off 2 bases at V and 0 bases at J, with 11 bases between the two ends. Germline V gives CDR1 MRHNA, CDR2 SNTAGT. The CDR3 runs to 16 residues. The CDR3 protein is CASSDMADHSNQPQHF. DNA for the CDR3: TGTGCCAGCAGTGACATGGCAGATCATAGCAATCAGCCCCAGCATTTT.

This clonotype was recorded many times. V is TRBV5-1 and J is TRBJ1-1; 7 positions agree with TRBD1. With 0 bases clipped from V and 5 bases from J, the junction kept 4 bases outside the gene matches. Germline-derived CDR1 and CDR2 are SGHRS and YFSETQ. The CDR3 has 14 residues. CDR3: CASSLDRGLTEAFF. CDR3 DNA sequence: TGCGCCAGCAGCTTGGACAGGGGTTTGACTGAAGCTTTCTTT.

This clonotype has a handful of counts. The CDR3, as DNA: TGTGCCAGCTCACCATGGGCAGGGACGGACGAGCAGTACTTC. It is translated as CASSPWAGTDEQYF. V usage is TRBV18 and J usage is TRBJ2-7, with D perhaps matching TRBD1 or TRBD2 (5 bases each). Germline CDR1 and CDR2: KGHSH and LQKENI. The CDR3 loop spans 14 amino acids. V was clipped by 2 bases and J by 5 bases, with 13 bases between them.

This clonotype was seen more than once but under ten times. V and J are TRBV20-1 and TRBJ1-1; D not certain. Germline CDR1 DFQATT, CDR2 SNEGSKA (reference sequence). V lost 3 bases to trimming and J lost 2 bases, with 10 bases between them. This CDR3 comprises 13 residues. CDR3 protein: CSASVQPNTEAFF. Here the CDR3 DNA reads TGCAGTGCTAGTGTGCAGCCCAACACTGAAGCTTTCTTT.

The rearrangement uses TRBV12-3 or TRBV12-4 and TRBJ1-2, with 9 bases fitting TRBD1. V lost 3 bases, J lost 4 bases, and 6 bases stayed unmatched. The CDR3 covers 15 residues. CDR3 loop: CASSFPGQGRYGYTF. The CDR3 region has the DNA TGTGCCAGCAGTTTCCCTGGACAGGGGCGCTATGGCTACACCTTC.

The chain combines TRBV5-1 with TRBJ2-1; TRBD2 aligns across 13 bases. This CDR3 has 15 residues. With V trimmed by 4 bases and J by 9 bases, 7 bases remained unmatched. CDR1 is SGHRS, CDR2 YFSETQ, per germline. CDR3 amino acids: CASSLGTSGTREQFF. Here the CDR3 DNA reads TGCGCCAGCAGCCTAGGGACTAGCGGGACTCGTGAGCAGTTCTTC.

The rearrangement joins TRBV20-1 to TRBJ2-1; possible D gene TRBD2, 5 bases. The CDR3 is 12 amino acids. The germline CDR1 and CDR2 sequences are DFQATT and SNEGSKA (reference sequence). Trimming cost V 6 bases and J 3 bases, with 9 bases left between them. CDR3 protein: CSAGDHYNEQFF. CDR3 sequence (DNA): TGCAGTGCCGGGGATCACTACAATGAGCAGTTCTTC.

This clonotype was seen a few times. The genes are TRBV18 and TRBJ2-1; D is uncertain. Trimming stripped 6 bases from V and 0 bases from J, with 12 bases between. Germline loops: CDR1 KGHSH, CDR2 LQKENI. The CDR3 runs to 15 residues. The CDR3 loop is CASSNQKVSYNEQFF. The CDR3 region has the DNA TGTGCCAGCTCTAACCAGAAGGTCTCCTACAATGAGCAGTTCTTC.

This CDR3 is CASIPSGRALGNEQFF. The CDR3 DNA sequence: TGTGCCAGCATTCCGAGCGGGAGGGCCTTAGGGAATGAGCAGTTCTTC. The rearrangement uses TRBV6-1 and TRBJ2-1, with 10 bases fitting TRBD2. After removal of 7 bases from V and 7 bases from J, the junction contained 13 bases not matched to a gene. CDR1 is MNHNS, CDR2 SASEGT, per germline. The CDR3 runs to 16 residues.

At least ten counts were recorded for this clonotype. The CDR3 protein is CSARGPEKGLNEQFF. The CDR3 DNA reads TGCAGTGCTAGAGGCCCGGAGAAGGGGCTTAATGAGCAGTTCTTC. This chain uses TRBV20-1 with TRBJ2-1; TRBD1 might be the D (5 bases). Germline V lookup: CDR1 DFQATT, CDR2 SNEGSKA (reference sequence). V gave up 1 base and J gave up 7 bases, with 17 bases separating them. The CDR3 is 15 residues long.

This chain links TRBV27 with TRBJ2-5, with TRBD1 matching 7 bases. The length of the CDR3 is 15 residues. CDR1 is MNHEY, CDR2 SMNVEV, per germline (reference sequence). J was trimmed by 4 bases and V by 6 bases; bases with no gene match: 11. CDR3 region: CASSHETGIGETQYF. The CDR3, as DNA: TGTGCCAGCAGCCACGAGACAGGGATTGGAGAGACCCAGTACTTC.

This clonotype was seen repeatedly, ten times or more. This chain uses TRBV10-3 with TRBJ2-2, with no clear D. Germline V lookup: CDR1 ENHRY, CDR2 SYGVKD. The CDR3 sequence is 14 residues long. V gave up 0 bases and J gave up 5 bases, with 7 bases separating them. DNA for the CDR3: TGTGCCATCAGTGAGTCCACCACGACCGGGGAGCTGTTTTTT. It is translated as CAISESTTTGELFF.

This clonotype has just a few counts. The V call is TRBV29-1, the J call TRBJ2-1; 8 bases are a match to TRBD1. The CDR3 spans 14 residues. The trim removed 7 bases at V and 3 bases at J, leaving 8 bases unmatched. Germline V gene sequence: CDR1 SQVTM, CDR2 ANQGSEA. CDR3 sequence (DNA): TGCAGCGCAAGACAGGGGCTTAGCTACAATGAGCAGTTCTTC. Translated: CSARQGLSYNEQFF.

Ten or more counts support this clonotype. J is TRBJ2-1 and V is TRBV27; 8 bases are a match to TRBD2. J lost 9 bases, V lost 5 bases, and 12 bases had no gene match. There are 15 residues in the CDR3. Germline lookup yields CDR1 MNHEY and CDR2 SMNVEV (reference sequence). The CDR3 here is CASSPLPGLEGEQFF. CDR3 in DNA: TGTGCCAGCAGTCCACTGCCGGGACTAGAAGGTGAGCAGTTCTTC.